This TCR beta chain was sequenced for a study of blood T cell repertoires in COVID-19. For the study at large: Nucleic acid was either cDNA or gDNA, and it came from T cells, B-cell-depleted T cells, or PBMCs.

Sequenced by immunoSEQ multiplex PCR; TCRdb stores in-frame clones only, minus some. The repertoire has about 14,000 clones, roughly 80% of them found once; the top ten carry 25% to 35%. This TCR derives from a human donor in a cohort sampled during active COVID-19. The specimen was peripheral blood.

For the CDR3, the DNA is TGTGCCAGCAGCTCACCCCTGCGGACTAGCGGGGTCAACAATGAGCAGTTCTTC. Protein product: CASSSPLRTSGVNNEQFF. The chain combines TRBV7-9 with TRBJ2-1; 12 nucleotides align to TRBD2. The CDR3 loop spans 18 amino acids. Germline-derived CDR1 and CDR2 are SEHNR and FQNEAQ (reference sequence). J gave up 5 bases and V 4 bases, and 12 bases lay outside the gene matches.